The rows below give T cell receptor beta chains drawn from one sample of a study of blood T cells in healthy people across ages. MiXCR, run by TCRdb on the 5' RACE reads, gives a single entry per CDR3 protein. The sample has about 780,000 distinct CDR3 sequences, around 50% seen once. Sequencing used blood. These receptor sequences come from a man older than 75 in good health. Each CDR3 is given with its conserved first and last residue. Fields, in order: D gene, V gene, J gene, clone size, CDR3 protein, CDR3 DNA. The D gene is left open where the match is weak. Size is omitted from some rows. Given values are once, few, many or a class for expanded clones.

D: NA; V: TRBV7-9; J: TRBJ2-1; size: NA; CDR3: CTAPINHYNEPFF; DNA: TGTACCGCACCCATAAATCACTACAATGAGCCGTTCTTC
D: TRBD2; V: TRBV18; J: TRBJ2-3; size: NA; CDR3: CASSPTQTSGRTDTQYF; DNA: TGTGCCAGCTCACCGACGCAGACTAGCGGGAGAACAGATACGCAGTATTTT
D: NA; V: TRBV9; J: TRBJ1-1; size: few; CDR3: CASSVGTNTEAFF; DNA: TGTGCCAGCAGCGTAGGTACCAACACTGAAGCTTTCTTT
D: NA; V: TRBV18; J: TRBJ2-5; size: NA; CDR3: CASSPAIKETQYF; DNA: TGTGCCAGCTCACCTGCCATTAAAGAGACCCAGTACTTC
D: NA; V: TRBV5-1; J: TRBJ1-6; size: few; CDR3: CASSVRRREALHF; DNA: TGCGCCAGCAGCGTCCGACGCCGCGAGGCCCTCCACTTT
D: TRBD2; V: TRBV6-2/TRBV6-3; J: TRBJ2-1; size: many; CDR3: CASTLLAGGYNEQFF; DNA: TGTGCCAGCACCCTACTAGCGGGGGGATACAATGAGCAGTTCTTC
D: TRBD2; V: TRBV20-1; J: TRBJ2-7; size: NA; CDR3: CSARQAGGPGEQYF; DNA: TGCAGTGCTAGACAAGCGGGAGGGCCTGGGGAGCAGTACTTC
D: NA; V: TRBV5-1; J: TRBJ2-7; size: few; CDR3: CASSLNSASYEQYF; DNA: TGCGCCAGCAGCTTGAACTCAGCCTCCTACGAGCAGTACTTC
D: NA; V: TRBV7-2; J: TRBJ2-3; size: few; CDR3: CASSWLRGTQYF; DNA: TGTGCCAGCAGCTGGCTTCGGGGGACGCAGTATTTT
D: TRBD1; V: TRBV7-6; J: TRBJ2-7; size: NA; CDR3: CASSLVWDRGDEQYF; DNA: TGTGCCAGCAGCTTAGTTTGGGACAGGGGTGACGAGCAGTACTTC
D: NA; V: TRBV10-3; J: TRBJ1-1; size: many; CDR3: CAISEGVGTEAFF; DNA: TGTGCCATCAGTGAAGGGGTGGGCACTGAAGCTTTCTTT
D: NA; V: TRBV20-1; J: TRBJ1-1; size: few; CDR3: CSASPRGRDTEAFF; DNA: TGCAGTGCTAGCCCCCGGGGGAGGGACACTGAAGCTTTCTTT
D: NA; V: TRBV15; J: TRBJ1-4; size: NA; CDR3: CATSRDRQGVNEKLFF; DNA: TGTGCCACCAGCAGAGATCGGCAGGGCGTTAATGAAAAACTGTTTTTT
D: NA; V: TRBV30; J: TRBJ2-3; size: NA; CDR3: CAWEELNTQYF; DNA: TGTGCCTGGGAGGAATTAAATACGCAGTATTTT
D: TRBD1; V: TRBV6-1; J: TRBJ1-2; size: NA; CDR3: CASRSLITGGPNYGYTF; DNA: TGTGCCAGCAGATCCTTAATAACAGGGGGCCCTAACTATGGCTACACCTTC
D: TRBD2; V: TRBV7-9; J: TRBJ2-1; size: once; CDR3: CASSSALGRESYNEQFF; DNA: TGTGCCAGCAGCTCCGCCTTGGGGCGGGAGTCGTACAATGAGCAGTTCTTC
D: TRBD2; V: TRBV5-1; J: TRBJ2-3; size: many; CDR3: CATSTSGSTDTQYF; DNA: TGCGCCACTTCGACTAGCGGAAGCACAGATACGCAGTATTTT
D: TRBD1; V: TRBV20-1; J: TRBJ2-2; size: NA; CDR3: CSALRGQWNTGELFF; DNA: TGCAGTGCTCTGAGGGGACAGTGGAACACCGGGGAGCTGTTTTTT
D: NA; V: TRBV20-1; J: TRBJ2-7; size: once; CDR3: CSARLTGLSYEQYF; DNA: TGCAGTGCTCGTTTGACAGGCCTCTCCTACGAGCAGTACTTC
D: NA; V: TRBV29-1; J: TRBJ2-1; size: many; CDR3: CSVARGFNEQFF; DNA: TGCAGCGTTGCTAGGGGGTTCAATGAGCAGTTCTTC
D: NA; V: TRBV19; J: TRBJ2-6; size: few; CDR3: CASSIQGSSGANVLTF; DNA: TGTGCCAGTAGTATACAGGGAAGCTCTGGGGCCAACGTCCTGACTTTC
D: NA; V: TRBV7-9; J: TRBJ2-2; size: NA; CDR3: CASSSEASPGELFF; DNA: TGTGCCAGCAGCTCAGAAGCTAGCCCCGGGGAGCTGTTTTTT
D: NA; V: TRBV5-1; J: TRBJ2-5; size: NA; CDR3: CASSSPPGVGETQYF; DNA: TGCGCCAGCAGCTCTCCCCCCGGGGTAGGAGAGACCCAGTACTTC
D: NA; V: TRBV19; J: TRBJ2-4; size: NA; CDR3: CASSTGTKNIQYF; DNA: TGTGCCAGTAGTACTGGTACCAAAAACATTCAGTACTTC
D: TRBD1; V: TRBV6-1; J: TRBJ2-7; size: NA; CDR3: CASSAAGGHYEQYF; DNA: TGTGCCAGCAGTGCAGCAGGGGGACATTACGAGCAGTACTTC
D: NA; V: TRBV12-3/TRBV12-4; J: TRBJ2-3; size: once; CDR3: CASSPRPPSTDTQYF; DNA: TGTGCCAGCAGTCCCAGGCCACCGAGCACAGATACGCAGTATTTT
D: TRBD2; V: TRBV7-3; J: TRBJ2-3; size: many; CDR3: CASSSLAGGPDTQYF; DNA: TGTGCCAGCAGCTCTCTAGCGGGAGGGCCGGATACGCAGTATTTT
D: NA; V: TRBV12-3/TRBV12-4; J: TRBJ1-1; size: few; CDR3: CASSQDIRGTFF; DNA: TGTGCCAGCAGCCAGGACATCCGAGGTACTTTCTTT
D: TRBD1; V: TRBV6-5; J: TRBJ1-2; size: once; CDR3: CASNYRGGYTF; DNA: TGTGCCAGCAACTACAGGGGTGGCTACACCTTC
D: NA; V: TRBV28; J: TRBJ2-6; size: NA; CDR3: CASSVPGQPTGANVLTF; DNA: TGTGCCAGCAGTGTACCGGGACAACCGACTGGGGCCAACGTCCTGACTTTC
D: TRBD1; V: TRBV9; J: TRBJ2-7; size: NA; CDR3: CASSVGGGGQGAYEQYF; DNA: TGTGCCAGCAGCGTAGGAGGGGGGGGACAGGGAGCCTACGAGCAGTACTTC
D: NA; V: TRBV6-2/TRBV6-3; J: TRBJ2-5; size: few; CDR3: CASRTGSSLETQYF; DNA: TGTGCCAGCAGAACGGGGTCTAGCTTAGAGACCCAGTACTTC
D: NA; V: TRBV7-2; J: TRBJ1-6; size: many; CDR3: CASSLAGPTKNSPLHF; DNA: TGTGCCAGCAGCTTAGCCGGCCCTACCAAAAATTCACCCCTCCACTTT
D: NA; V: TRBV29-1; J: TRBJ2-7; size: NA; CDR3: CSVVTGDGGNEQYF; DNA: TGCAGCGTCGTGACAGGGGACGGGGGGAATGAGCAGTACTTC
D: NA; V: TRBV27; J: TRBJ2-2; size: NA; CDR3: CASSSPGVGTGELFF; DNA: TGTGCCAGCAGTTCCCCAGGGGTAGGCACCGGGGAGCTGTTTTTT
D: NA; V: TRBV12-3/TRBV12-4; J: TRBJ1-4; size: NA; CDR3: CASMRSKNEKLFF; DNA: TGTGCCAGCATGAGGTCGAAAAACGAAAAACTGTTTTTT
D: NA; V: TRBV20-1; J: TRBJ1-6; size: NA; CDR3: CSASRPNNSPLHF; DNA: TGCAGTGCTTCTCGACCGAATAATTCACCCCTCCACTTT
D: NA; V: TRBV6-6; J: TRBJ2-5; size: NA; CDR3: CASSYAAGSETQYF; DNA: TGTGCCAGCAGTTACGCGGCGGGATCAGAGACCCAGTACTTC
D: NA; V: TRBV20-1; J: TRBJ2-1; size: NA; CDR3: CSALGGSSNEQFF; DNA: TGCAGTGCTTTGGGGGGCTCTAGCAATGAGCAGTTCTTC
D: NA; V: TRBV12-3/TRBV12-4; J: TRBJ2-7; size: NA; CDR3: CASSGRGSGYEQYF; DNA: TGTGCCAGCAGTGGCCGCGGTAGCGGCTACGAGCAGTACTTC
D: TRBD1; V: TRBV20-1; J: TRBJ1-2; size: NA; CDR3: CSAREGQGARYTF; DNA: TGCAGTGCTAGAGAGGGACAGGGGGCTCGCTACACCTTC
D: TRBD1; V: TRBV10-3; J: TRBJ2-7; size: NA; CDR3: CASPTGTYEQYF; DNA: TGTGCCAGCCCGACAGGGACCTACGAGCAGTACTTC